A selection of T cell receptor beta chains follows, all from one sample in a study of spatial heterogeneity in lung cancer. TCRdb reprocessed the 5' RACE reads with MiXCR, giving one entry per CDR3 protein. The data show about 48,000 distinct CDR3 sequences, roughly 5.2% seen once. The source was PBMCs, collected at surgery. The receptors derive from a male donor with early-stage non-small cell lung cancer. Each CDR3 is given with its conserved first and last residue. A D gene is named only where the DNA matches it firmly. Some rows mark clone size as missing; the rest say once, few, many or name a class of expanded clone.

CDR3 length	V gene	J gene	clone size	D gene	CDR3 DNA	CDR3 protein
12	TRBV7-3	TRBJ2-7	NA	NA	TGTGCCAGCAGCCCGGGAGTGGGCGAGCAGTACTTC	CASSPGVGEQYF
15	TRBV7-9	TRBJ2-5	many	TRBD1	TGTGCCAGCACCGAATGGACAGGGGATGGGGAGACCCAGTACTTC	CASTEWTGDGETQYF
12	TRBV7-2	TRBJ1-4	many	NA	TGTGCCTCCAGGCGGGGAAGGGAAAAACTGTTTTTT	CASRRGREKLFF
15	TRBV7-6	TRBJ1-5	many	TRBD1	TGTGCCAGCAGCACCGGACAGGGTGGCAATCAGCCCCAGCATTTT	CASSTGQGGNQPQHF
14	TRBV2	TRBJ1-3	many	NA	TGTGCCAGCAGGGGGGGGGCTGCTGGAAACACCATATATTTT	CASRGGAAGNTIYF
13	TRBV5-1	TRBJ2-7	many	TRBD1	TGCGCCAGCAGCGGGGACAGCTCCTACGAGCAGTACTTC	CASSGDSSYEQYF
12	TRBV11-2	TRBJ2-1	many	NA	TGTGCCAGCAGCTTAGCTCCGGGACTGCAGTTCTTC	CASSLAPGLQFF
16	TRBV12-3/TRBV12-4	TRBJ2-5	NA	TRBD1	TGTGCCAGCAGTAACACCCTCGGGACAGGGTCGGAGACCCAGTACTTC	CASSNTLGTGSETQYF
14	TRBV12-3/TRBV12-4	TRBJ1-3	few	TRBD1	TGTGCCAGCAGCGACAGGGGCCGTGGAAACACCATATATTTT	CASSDRGRGNTIYF
15	TRBV5-1	TRBJ2-5	many	TRBD2	TGCGCCAGCAGCCACGGACTAGCGGGAGGAGAGACCCAGTACTTC	CASSHGLAGGETQYF
15	TRBV24-1	TRBJ2-1	few	NA	TGTGCCACCAGTGACCCGGAAACGGCAGACAATGAGCAGTTCTTC	CATSDPETADNEQFF
15	TRBV12-3/TRBV12-4	TRBJ2-7	many	TRBD2	TGTGCCAGCAGTCCGGGGACTAGCGGGTATTACGAGCAGTACTTC	CASSPGTSGYYEQYF
13	TRBV5-1	TRBJ2-5	many	NA	TGCGCCAGCAGTACCCAGGGTGAAGAGACCCAGTACTTC	CASSTQGEETQYF
15	TRBV18	TRBJ2-2	many	TRBD2	TGTGCCAGCTCACCACTAGCGGGAAAGACCGGGGAGCTGTTTTTT	CASSPLAGKTGELFF
14	TRBV11-2	TRBJ2-7	many	NA	TGTGCCAGCAGCTTAGATCGTCTACCCCACGAGCAGTACTTC	CASSLDRLPHEQYF
14	TRBV6-2/TRBV6-3	TRBJ2-1	many	TRBD2	TGTGCCAGCAGTCAGGAGCGGGACCACAATGAGCAGTTCTTC	CASSQERDHNEQFF
14	TRBV6-5	TRBJ2-7	many	NA	TGTGCCAGCAGTTTGGGACGGAGCTCCTACGAGCAGTACTTC	CASSLGRSSYEQYF
16	TRBV4-2	TRBJ1-5	many	NA	TGTGCCAGCAGCCCATCTGGGGGGCTTGGCAATCAGCCCCAGCATTTT	CASSPSGGLGNQPQHF
12	TRBV7-9	TRBJ2-2	many	NA	TGTGCCAGCAGCTTAGATCTCGGGGAGCTGTTTTTT	CASSLDLGELFF
16	TRBV19	TRBJ2-2	many	TRBD2	TGTGCCAGTAAGGAACTAGCGGGAGTGAAAACCGGGGAGCTGTTTTTT	CASKELAGVKTGELFF
12	TRBV20-1	TRBJ1-1	many	NA	TGCAGTGCTAGAAGACAGACCACTGAAGCTTTCTTT	CSARRQTTEAFF
13	TRBV12-3/TRBV12-4	TRBJ1-2	many	NA	TGTGCCAGCAGTGGGGCCGCAGTCTATGGCTACACCTTC	CASSGAAVYGYTF
12	TRBV30	TRBJ2-1	many	NA	TGTGCCTGGATCCGAGGGGACCGACGAGAGTTCTTC	CAWIRGDRREFF
14	TRBV30	TRBJ1-1	many	TRBD1	TGTGCCTGGAGACTGACAGGGGTTGGCACTGAAGCTTTCTTT	CAWRLTGVGTEAFF
15	TRBV6-2/TRBV6-3	TRBJ2-7	many	NA	TGTGCCAGCAGTTACTCGAGAGTCAGCTCCTACGAGCAGTACTTC	CASSYSRVSSYEQYF
13	TRBV12-3/TRBV12-4	TRBJ2-2	many	NA	TGTGCCAGCAGTTTGATTGACGCCGGGGAGCTGTTTTTT	CASSLIDAGELFF
15	TRBV7-3	TRBJ2-3	many	NA	TGTGCCAGCAGCTTAACCGCTGTGAGCACAGATACGCAGTATTTT	CASSLTAVSTDTQYF
13	TRBV20-1	TRBJ1-1	many	TRBD1	TGCAGTGCTAGCGACAGGGGGCGGCCTGAAGCTTTCTTT	CSASDRGRPEAFF
15	TRBV7-2	TRBJ2-7	many	TRBD1	TGTGCCAGCAGTTCGCCGGGACAGGCCTCCTACGAGCAGTACTTC	CASSSPGQASYEQYF
15	TRBV7-9	TRBJ2-7	many	TRBD2	TGTGCCAGCAGCCCTCCGGGACTAGCGGTCTACGAGCAGTACTTC	CASSPPGLAVYEQYF
15	TRBV4-1	TRBJ2-5	many	TRBD2	TGCGCCAGCAGCCAAGAATCGGGAGGAGGAAGATACCAGTACTTC	CASSQESGGGRYQYF
13	TRBV7-2	TRBJ2-1	NA	NA	TGTGCCAGCAGCTTCAGACTAGGCGATGAGCAGTTCTTC	CASSFRLGDEQFF
15	TRBV7-9	TRBJ1-4	many	NA	TGTGCCAGCAGCTTAGAGCTGGCTGCGGGGGAAAAACTGTTTTTT	CASSLELAAGEKLFF
13	TRBV13	TRBJ2-1	many	TRBD2	TGTGCCAGCAGCCGGACTAGAATGGATGAGCAGTTCTTC	CASSRTRMDEQFF
16	TRBV7-9	TRBJ1-5	medium-sized	TRBD1	TGTGCCAGCAGCTTCGGAGGACAGGGTAGCAATCAGCCCCAGCATTTT	CASSFGGQGSNQPQHF
14	TRBV7-9	TRBJ2-7	many	TRBD2	TGTGCCAGCAGCTTAGCGGGAGGGCCGGGCGAGCAGTACTTC	CASSLAGGPGEQYF
11	TRBV12-3/TRBV12-4	TRBJ1-1	many	NA	TGTGCCAGCAGTTGGAGCACTGAAGCTTTCTTT	CASSWSTEAFF
13	TRBV7-8	TRBJ2-1	NA	NA	TGTGCCAGCAGCTTAGGCCTTACCAATGAGCAGTTCTTC	CASSLGLTNEQFF
14	TRBV6-2/TRBV6-3	TRBJ2-4	NA	NA	TGTGCCAGCAGATCAGGGTCGGCCAAAAACATTCAGTACTTC	CASRSGSAKNIQYF
12	TRBV29-1	TRBJ2-5	NA	NA	TGCAGCGCCGGAGGGGAAGGAGAGACCCAGTACTTC	CSAGGEGETQYF
15	TRBV12-3/TRBV12-4	TRBJ2-1	NA	TRBD1	TGTGCCAGCAGCCCGGGACAGGGGGACTACAATGAGCAGTTCTTC	CASSPGQGDYNEQFF
14	TRBV19	TRBJ2-1	many	TRBD2	TGTGCCAGTAGTAGGGTAGCGGGAGTTAATGAGCAGTTCTTC	CASSRVAGVNEQFF
13	TRBV7-8	TRBJ2-7	NA	NA	TGTGCCAGCAGTGGTCTTAGCGCCTACGAGCAGTACTTC	CASSGLSAYEQYF
16	TRBV5-4	TRBJ1-2	many	NA	TGTGCCAGCAGCTCCACCTACACTGGACAGCTATATGGCTACACCTTC	CASSSTYTGQLYGYTF
16	TRBV4-2	TRBJ1-5	many	NA	TGTGCCAGCAGCCAAGCCCTCCGGGGTAGAGGCGAGCCCCAGCATTTT	CASSQALRGRGEPQHF
14	TRBV5-6	TRBJ1-5	many	NA	TGTGCCAGCAGCCTCCGGGACAATGATCAGCCCCAGCATTTT	CASSLRDNDQPQHF
13	TRBV7-6	TRBJ2-2	many	NA	TGTGCCAGCAGCCTATTGTCCCCCGGGGAGCTGTTTTTT	CASSLLSPGELFF
13	TRBV7-2	TRBJ1-2	NA	NA	TGTGCCAGCACGTCAGACGGAAACTATGGCTACACCTTC	CASTSDGNYGYTF
17	TRBV11-2	TRBJ2-1	NA	NA	TGTGCCAGCAGCTTAAGGACGGGACTCCCAGAGCGTAATGAGCAGTTCTTC	CASSLRTGLPERNEQFF